The following is a TCR beta chain sequence with its context. Its target is not known. The CDR3 spans 17 residues. Trimming at V came to 3 bases and at J to 6 bases, leaving 12 bases not matched to a gene. Looked up from germline, CDR1 is SGHNT and CDR2 is YYREEE (reference sequence). The PCR had 60 Vbeta and 13 Jbeta primers. In the original workflow: A later analysis counted 70 million to 85 million unique TCR beta chains, some 10 million shared. The assay was immunoSEQ multiplex PCR, and TCRdb's table has in-frame clones only and misses some. The V and J calls and clone size come from that table; D and trimming were worked out from the DNA. The sample contains about 110,000 clones, roughly four fifths of which appear only once. The data originate from a study of cytomegalovirus exposure and HLA in healthy donors. Study observations and caveats: In a later analysis, at a false discovery rate of 0.05, 16,951 TCR beta sequences were associated with HLA alleles. Many donors shared some public TCRs, even though most TCR sequences were rare. In a later analysis, common viral pathogens appeared linked to several of the most significant clusters.

This clonotype originated in a middle-aged man in good health and CMV-seronegative. Sequences were obtained from PBMCs. The genes are TRBV5-4 and TRBJ2-2, with TRBD2 matching over 9 bases. The CDR3 DNA sequence: TGTGCCAGCAGCTCCCGCGGGGGGGTAATTTACGCCGGGGAGCTGTTTTTT. It yields the protein CASSSRGGVIYAGELFF.